This TCR beta chain was observed in a study of control samples from healthy donors and cancer patients. Libraries were prepared by immunoSEQ multiplex PCR; TCRdb keeps only in-frame clonotypes and omits some of them. The sample shows some 140,000 clones, about 85% of them seen only once. Trimming pared 11 bases from V and 9 bases from J, leaving 20 bases between. Germline values: CDR1 LNHDA, CDR2 SQIVND (reference sequence). The CDR3 is made up of 13 amino acids. This clonotype was sampled from a woman younger than 45 in good health. Material: blood. This chain links TRBV19 with TRBJ2-1, with a possible D match to TRBD2 (6 bases). CDR3 loop: CAVGRGGMGEQFF. CDR3 coding DNA: TGTGCCGTCGGCCGGGGAGGTATGGGTGAGCAGTTCTTC.